The 5 T cell receptor beta chains below come from one sample, sequenced in a study of T cells in Graves' hyperthyroidism and ophthalmopathy. Authors of the study amplified TCR beta CDR3 regions from RNA transcripts. HTBI primers were used for first-round RT-PCR of the TCR CDR3. TCRdb reprocessed the multiplex PCR reads via MiXCR and lists one record per CDR3 protein. The repertoire holds about 200,000 distinct CDR3 sequences, with about a sixth as singletons. What was sequenced was blood. The source of these receptors is a woman aged 45-60 years with Graves' hyperthyroidism.

This clonotype appeared a few times. V usage is TRBV27 and J usage is TRBJ2-7; TRBD2 might be the D (6 bases). Germline values: CDR1 MNHEY, CDR2 SMNVEV (reference sequence). The CDR3 totals 15 residues. Trimming stripped 2 bases from V and 0 bases from J, with 11 bases between. CDR3 protein: CASSLRRGHSYEQYF. CDR3 sequence (DNA): TGTGCCAGCAGTTTAAGGCGGGGCCACTCCTACGAGCAGTACTTC.

This clonotype was seen at least ten times. The CDR3 sequence is CSAKTSGSGIEQFF. The CDR3 DNA reads as TGCAGTGCAAAGACTAGCGGGAGTGGGATTGAGCAGTTCTTC. The chain recombines TRBV20-1 with TRBJ2-1; the match to TRBD2 covers 12 bases. The germline CDR1 and CDR2 sequences are DFQATT and SNEGSKA (reference sequence). This CDR3 is 14 amino acids long. The J segment lost 9 bases and the V segment lost 6 bases, leaving 9 bases of the junction unmatched.

This clonotype has just a few counts. The rearrangement joins TRBV5-1 to TRBJ2-7; 9 bases fit TRBD1. The CDR3 totals 18 residues. Germline V gene sequence: CDR1 SGHRS, CDR2 YFSETQ. With V trimmed by 0 bases and J by 5 bases, 15 bases remained unmatched. CDR3 region: CASSLGRGTGLLTNEQYF. The CDR3 region has the DNA TGCGCCAGCAGCTTGGGCCGCGGGACAGGGCTCCTCACCAACGAGCAGTACTTC.

This clonotype was detected many times. The chain is built from TRBV30 and TRBJ2-7; 14 nucleotides line up with TRBD2. The CDR3 length is 14 residues. From germline, CDR1 is GTSNPN and CDR2 SVGIG (reference sequence). The junction had 5 bases not matched to a gene; V was cut back by 7 bases and J by 3 bases. The CDR3 DNA sequence: TGTGCCTATACGGGACTAGCGGGAGTCTACGAGCAGTACTTC. Its protein is CAYTGLAGVYEQYF.

The V gene is TRBV27, the J gene TRBJ2-7; 12 nucleotides line up with TRBD1. J gave up 6 bases and V 5 bases, and 5 bases lay outside the gene matches. Germline-derived CDR1 and CDR2 are MNHEY and SMNVEV (reference sequence). This CDR3 comprises 14 residues. The CDR3 coding sequence is TGTGCCAGCAGTGCAGGGACAGGGGGCATCGAGCAGTACTTC. Amino acid sequence: CASSAGTGGIEQYF.